This T cell receptor beta chain was sequenced for a study of tumor-infiltrating lymphocytes in localized non-small cell lung cancer. Study overall: Resected tumor was paired with non-adjacent uninvolved lung from the same patient.

Measured with immunoSEQ multiplex PCR; TCRdb has only the in-frame clones, and not every one. Of thousands of clones in the sample, 55% to 75% were seen once. CDR1 and CDR2 (germline): SGHTS, YDEGEE. With 4 bases removed from V and 0 bases from J, the gap between germline ends came to 13 bases. The CDR3 sequence is 15 residues long. The sample holds a few counts of this clone. The chain uses TRBV5-8 and TRBJ2-5; the D gene is possibly TRBD2 (6 bases). Material for sequencing was lung tumor tissue. The sequence was collected from a human donor with non-small cell lung cancer. As DNA, the CDR3 is TGTGCCAGCAGCCATGGGGGGAGCCACCAAGAGACCCAGTACTTC. Amino acid sequence: CASSHGGSHQETQYF.